This TCR beta chain was retrieved from a study of PD-1 blockade in classical Hodgkin lymphoma. Some clones are missing from TCRdb's copy, which holds only in-frame ones; the method was immunoSEQ multiplex PCR. The sample has nearly 25,000 clones, approximately 68% seen once; the top ten hold just under 30%. In the case of this clone: Antigen unknown.

Time point reported: cycle 4 day 1 (C4D1), after more than five weeks of nivolumab. Each and every patient relapsed after autologous stem cell transplantation, and patients got differing brentuximab vedotin exposure. Per the germline V gene, CDR1 is MDHEN and CDR2 is SYDVKM. Trimming removed 3 bases from V and 6 bases from J; junction bases left unmatched: 8. The length of the CDR3 is 16 residues. Points from the study as a whole: Possible causes of repertoire differences, disease activity or prior therapy, remain undefined. Patients newly diagnosed and complete responders had comparable baseline diversity. Diversity in CD4+ TCRs, unlike that measured in CD8+ TCRs, had risen significantly by C4D1.

This clonotype was sampled from a human donor with classical Hodgkin lymphoma. The rearrangement links TRBV28 to TRBJ2-2; 9 bases map to TRBD1. The sequencing here drew on peripheral blood mononuclear cells (PBMCs), taken before the fourth cycle of nivolumab. The CDR3 sequence is CASSFRTGAKAGELFF. CDR3 coding DNA: TGTGCCAGCAGTTTCCGGACAGGGGCAAAGGCCGGGGAGCTGTTTTTT.